The 8 T cell receptor beta chains below come from one sample, sequenced in a study of Graves' ophthalmopathy and Graves' hyperthyroidism. Amplification of TCR beta CDR3 regions used RNA transcripts. HTBI-primed first-round RT-PCR preceded second-round multiplex PCR. TCRdb redid the calling of the multiplex PCR reads with MiXCR, one entry per CDR3 protein. The table has a few hundred thousand distinct CDR3 sequences, approximately 15% seen once. What was sequenced was peripheral blood. The receptors were sampled from a woman aged 18-30 years with stable Graves' hyperthyroidism.

The chain has TRBV6-2 or TRBV6-3 and TRBJ2-7; 16 positions agree with TRBD2. This CDR3 contains 18 residues. Germline loops: CDR1 MNHEY, CDR2 SVGEGT. V lost 5 bases to trimming and J lost 7 bases; unmatched junction nucleotides: 14. CDR3 sequence reads: CASSPTPGLAGGPWEQYF. The DNA for the CDR3 is TGTGCCAGCAGTCCAACACCGGGACTAGCGGGAGGGCCATGGGAGCAGTACTTC.

This clonotype came up many times. This chain connects TRBV19 to TRBJ1-2, with D perhaps TRBD1 (6 bases). CDR1 and CDR2 from the germline V gene are LNHDA and SQIVND (reference sequence). Trimming stripped 6 bases from V and 8 bases from J, with 16 bases between. CDR3 length equals 13 residues. The CDR3 here is CASSAATGIGYTF. The CDR3 nucleotides read TGTGCCAGTAGCGCAGCAACAGGGATCGGCTACACCTTC.

This clonotype was picked up many times. The genes are TRBV5-1 and TRBJ1-5; D is unresolved. The CDR3 totals 13 residues. The V end lost 0 bases, the J end lost 9 bases, and 10 bases lay between the germline ends. The V gene's germline CDR1 is SGHRS and CDR2 YFSETQ. The DNA of the CDR3 is TGCGCCAGCAGCTTGGAGGGAGATCGGCCCCAGCATTTT. This encodes CASSLEGDRPQHF.

This clonotype showed up many times. The genes are TRBV24-1 and TRBJ2-5; possible D gene TRBD2, 6 bases. V lost 5 bases and J lost 1, with 13 bases in between. The CDR3 contains 15 residues. CDR1 and CDR2 (germline): KGHDR, SFDVKD. The CDR3 loop reads CATSGGRLTQETQYF. CDR3 nucleotides: TGTGCCACCAGTGGAGGGAGGCTGACCCAAGAGACCCAGTACTTC.

This clonotype was recorded many times. The gene calls are TRBV24-1 and TRBJ1-5; D not resolved. The length of the CDR3 is 15 residues. Trimming pared 2 bases from V and 0 bases from J, leaving 7 bases between. The germline gives CDR1 KGHDR, CDR2 SFDVKD. CDR3 DNA sequence: TGTGCCACCAGTGATTCCGGGGATAGCAATCAGCCCCAGCATTTT. This encodes CATSDSGDSNQPQHF.

This clonotype has at least ten counts. The V and J genes are TRBV6-5 and TRBJ1-2, with D unclear. With 2 bases removed from V and 6 bases from J, the gap between germline ends came to 13 bases. Per germline, CDR1 MNHEY and CDR2 SVGAGI. The CDR3 runs 14 residues. The chain's CDR3 is CASSYGLLSDGYTF. The CDR3 DNA reads as TGTGCCAGCAGTTACGGCCTCCTTAGTGATGGCTACACCTTC.

This clonotype has a handful of counts. The chain links TRBV6-2 or TRBV6-3 to TRBJ1-1, with D unclear. The CDR3 sequence is 12 residues long. Per germline, CDR1 MNHEY and CDR2 SVGEGT. Trimming took 6 bases from V and 11 from J, leaving 16 bases between them. CDR3 DNA: TGTGCCAGCAGGGATTCTACGGGATCGGCTTTCTTT. Residues: CASRDSTGSAFF.

Ten or more counts support this clonotype. This rearrangement joins TRBV6-2 or TRBV6-3 to TRBJ2-7; TRBD2 agrees at 9 bases. Trimming cost V 6 bases and J 3 bases; bases outside gene matches: 9. The CDR3 covers 15 residues. CDR1 is MNHEY, CDR2 SVGEGT, per germline. This CDR3 is CASSPFSGGIYEQYF. The CDR3 region has the DNA TGTGCCAGCAGCCCATTTAGCGGGGGTATCTACGAGCAGTACTTC.